The next 27 T cell receptor beta chains were all read from a single sample in a study of T cell repertoires in cytomegalovirus infection. TCRdb analysed the reads with MiXCR anew, one entry per CDR3 protein. The sample shows about 310,000 distinct CDR3 sequences, 15% to 20% of them seen only once. Sequencing input: PBMCs. All receptors come from a human donor in good health (CMV status not recorded). Some clones in this sample may be carry-over from other donors' samples.

This clonotype turned up a few times. This chain joins TRBV4-1 and TRBJ2-7; the D is unclear. Germline loops: CDR1 MGHRA, CDR2 YSYEKL. Between the trimmed V and J ends, which lost 3 bases and 3 bases, there was a span of 12 bases. The CDR3 has 14 amino acids. Here the CDR3 DNA reads TGCGCCAGCAGCCAGGCAGCTCCACTCTACGAGCAGTACTTC. Protein product: CASSQAAPLYEQYF.

CDR3 residues: CSAREQDRLSYEQYF. Written as DNA, the CDR3 is TGCAGTGCTAGAGAACAGGACAGGCTGTCCTACGAGCAGTACTTC. V is TRBV20-1 and J is TRBJ2-7, with TRBD1 matching 7 bases. In germline, CDR1 is DFQATT, CDR2 SNEGSKA (reference sequence). This CDR3 has 15 amino acids. Trimming at V came to 0 bases and at J to 1 base, leaving 6 bases not matched to a gene.

This clonotype was counted between two and nine times. The CDR3 nucleotides are TGTGCCAGCAGCTTGGATCAGGGTGGGAATGAGCAGTTCTTC. It is translated as CASSLDQGGNEQFF. The chain recombines TRBV5-4 with TRBJ2-1, with a weak D call TRBD1 (5 bases). The CDR3 is 14 amino acids. The germline V and J ends were trimmed by 0 bases and 7 bases, with 11 bases remaining between them. CDR1 and CDR2 from the germline V gene are SGHNT and YYREEE (reference sequence).

A few counts support this clonotype. The CDR3 DNA sequence: TGTGCCAGCAGTATCCGGGACCCACGGTACTACGAGCAGTACTTC. The encoded protein is CASSIRDPRYYEQYF. The V gene is TRBV12-3 or TRBV12-4, the J gene TRBJ2-7; TRBD1 or TRBD2 may be the D gene (5 bases each). Trimming took 5 bases from V and 3 from J, leaving 17 bases between them. The CDR3 has 15 residues.

This clonotype was seen a handful of times. V usage is TRBV5-1 and J usage is TRBJ2-3; D perhaps matches TRBD1 (5 bases). The CDR3 consists of 15 residues. The V and J ends lost 1 base and 0 bases respectively, with 9 bases between them. Germline V CDR1 and CDR2: SGHRS, YFSETQ. The CDR3 DNA sequence: TGCGCCAGCAGCTTGTCCAGGGAAAGCACAGATACGCAGTATTTT. Amino acid sequence: CASSLSRESTDTQYF.

This clonotype occurred many times. This rearrangement joins TRBV19 to TRBJ1-1, with D hard to call. Germline V gene data show CDR1 as LNHDA and CDR2 as SQIVND (reference sequence). With 5 bases removed from V and 7 bases from J, the gap between germline ends came to 14 bases. This CDR3 spans 13 amino acids. The CDR3 is CASSPDPVFEAFF. The CDR3 DNA reads TGTGCCAGTAGTCCGGACCCCGTATTTGAAGCTTTCTTT.

This chain connects TRBV19 to TRBJ2-2; 7 bases match TRBD2. The CDR3 has 15 residues. Germline lookup yields CDR1 LNHDA and CDR2 SQIVND (reference sequence). The V gene end was trimmed by 4 bases and the J gene end by 4 bases; junction bases not matched to a gene: 6. CDR3: CASSTGLRPTGELFF. Written as DNA, the CDR3 is TGTGCCAGTAGTACGGGACTAAGACCCACCGGGGAGCTGTTTTTT.

This clonotype was recorded a few times. This chain connects TRBV20-1 to TRBJ1-5; 7 bases match TRBD1. CDR1 and CDR2 from the germline V gene are DFQATT and SNEGSKA (reference sequence). The CDR3 length is 15 residues. V lost 3 bases and J lost 5; bases outside the gene matches: 10. The CDR3 loop is CSASQATGRHQPQHF. DNA of the CDR3: TGCAGTGCTAGCCAAGCGACAGGGCGACATCAGCCCCAGCATTTT.

This clonotype has a handful of counts. V is TRBV20-1 and J is TRBJ1-4, with D perhaps TRBD1 (6 bases). V was pared by 0 bases and J by 7 bases, with 9 bases between. Germline CDR1 reads DFQATT; CDR2 reads SNEGSKA (reference sequence). The CDR3 loop spans 13 amino acids. CDR3 residues: CSARDGQIEKLFF. DNA for the CDR3: TGCAGTGCTAGAGACGGACAGATTGAAAAACTGTTTTTT.

This clonotype was found once. V and J are TRBV5-5 and TRBJ2-5, with a weak D call TRBD1 (5 bases). The CDR3 has 13 residues. Germline values: CDR1 SGHKS, CDR2 YYEKEE (reference sequence). V shed 4 bases and J shed 0 bases, with 7 bases lying between them. As DNA, the CDR3 is TGTGCCAGCAGCCGACAGAACCAAGAGACCCAGTACTTC. This sequence encodes CASSRQNQETQYF. The full variable domain, rest sourced from reference TRBV5-5 and TRBJ2-5, is DAGVTQSPTHLIKTRGQQVTLRCSPISGHKSVSWYQQVLGQGPQFIFQYYEKEERGRGNFPDRFSARQFPNYSSELNVNALLLGDSALYLCASSRQNQETQYFGPGTRLLVL.

Here the CDR3 DNA reads TGTGCCAGCTCACCGGGCGGTGCGGGGGGACCCTACGAGCAGTACTTC. Translation: CASSPGGAGGPYEQYF. The gene calls are TRBV18 and TRBJ2-7; TRBD2 matches at 8 bases. Germline lookup yields CDR1 KGHSH and CDR2 LQKENI. The CDR3 has 16 residues. J was trimmed by 2 bases and V by 3 bases; bases with no gene match: 9.

A few counts support this clonotype. The chain links TRBV7-2 to TRBJ2-7; weak D call: TRBD1 (6 bases). This CDR3 spans 14 amino acids. V lost 4 bases to trimming and J lost 5 bases, with 15 bases between them. Per the germline V gene, CDR1 is SGHTA and CDR2 is FQGNSA. CDR3 bases: TGTGCCAGCAGCTACGAGACAGGTCGTGACGAGCAGTACTTC. It encodes CASSYETGRDEQYF.

This chain links TRBV13 with TRBJ1-3; unclear D gene. Germline-derived CDR1 and CDR2 are PRHDT and FYEKMQ (reference sequence). The V end lost 1 base, the J end lost 0 bases, and 13 bases lay between the germline ends. This CDR3 is built from 17 residues. CDR3 bases: TGTGCCAGCAGCTTAGTCGCAGGCGGGAACTCTGGAAACACCATATATTTT. Its protein is CASSLVAGGNSGNTIYF.

This clonotype appeared a few times. This chain uses TRBV29-1 with TRBJ2-1, with 8 bases that match TRBD1. The germline V gene has CDR1 SQVTM and CDR2 ANQGSEA. The V segment lost 5 bases and the J segment 0 bases; nucleotides outside the gene matches: 15. The CDR3 is 18 amino acids. CDR3: CSVFGQGALEDSYNEQFF. CDR3 bases: TGCAGCGTTTTTGGACAGGGCGCCCTCGAAGACTCCTACAATGAGCAGTTCTTC.

This clonotype occurred many times. V and J are TRBV28 and TRBJ1-1, with TRBD1 as a possible D gene (5 bases). V was pared by 6 bases and J by 4 bases, with 21 bases between. CDR1 MDHEN and CDR2 SYDVKM come from the germline V gene. The CDR3 contains 16 residues. This CDR3 is CASSLHLGGRGTEAFF. The CDR3 coding sequence is TGTGCCAGCAGCCTCCACCTCGGGGGTAGAGGCACTGAAGCTTTCTTT.

The CDR3 sequence: CASSGLAGADTQYF. DNA of the CDR3: TGTGCCAGCAGCGGTCTAGCAGGCGCAGATACGCAGTATTTT. V is TRBV5-6 and J is TRBJ2-3, with D possibly being TRBD2 (5 bases). Trimming cost V 4 bases and J 4 bases, with 13 bases left between them. The CDR3 length is 14 residues. CDR1 and CDR2 from the germline V gene are SGHDT and YYEEEE.

The table lists this clonotype with many counts. The chain recombines TRBV9 with TRBJ2-5, with D unresolved. From germline, CDR1 is SGDLS and CDR2 YYNGEE. Trimming cost V 4 bases and J 0 bases, with 7 bases left between them. There are 13 residues in the CDR3. For the CDR3, the DNA is TGTGCCAGCAGCCCCGGAAACCAAGAGACCCAGTACTTC. This gives the protein CASSPGNQETQYF. The full variable domain, rest sourced from reference TRBV9 and TRBJ2-5, is DSGVTQTPKHLITATGQRVTLRCSPRSGDLSVYWYQQSLDQGLQFLIQYYNGEERAKGNILERFSAQQFPDLHSELNLSSLELGDSALYFCASSPGNQETQYFGPGTRLLVL.

This clonotype is medium-sized within its sample. V gene TRBV7-2 combines with J gene TRBJ2-3, with 7 bases lining up with TRBD1. Trimming at V came to 5 bases and at J to 1 base, leaving 0 bases not matched to a gene. This CDR3 comprises 13 residues. Germline CDR1 SGHTA, CDR2 FQGNSA. The CDR3 nucleotides read TGTGCCAGCAGCGGACAGGGCACAGATACGCAGTATTTT. Translating it yields CASSGQGTDTQYF.

This chain joins TRBV28 and TRBJ2-1; 13 nucleotides align to TRBD2. V lost 2 bases to trimming and J lost 8 bases; unmatched junction nucleotides: 6. The CDR3 is 16 amino acids. Germline V gene lookup returns CDR1 MDHEN and CDR2 SYDVKM. The CDR3 nucleotides read TGTGCCAGCAGTTTAACACTAGCGGGGGGGATGGATGAGCAGTTCTTC. It codes for CASSLTLAGGMDEQFF.

The chain links TRBV19 to TRBJ2-5; no clear D. The CDR3 totals 18 residues. Germline V lookup: CDR1 LNHDA, CDR2 SQIVND (reference sequence). Trimming left V 1 base short and J 1 base short, with 19 bases between. CDR3 DNA sequence: TGTGCCAGTAGTATAGGACTGGAAGGTTATTCCCCCCAAGAGACCCAGTACTTC. Translating it yields CASSIGLEGYSPQETQYF.

The chain is built from TRBV11-2 and TRBJ2-7; D may be TRBD1 (5 bases). The CDR3 sequence is 12 residues long. CDR1 SGHAT and CDR2 FQNNGV come from the germline V gene. Trimming pared 6 bases from V and 4 bases from J, leaving 10 bases between. The chain's CDR3 is CASRRQRYEQYF. CDR3 DNA: TGTGCCAGCAGAAGACAGAGATACGAGCAGTACTTC.

This clonotype has more than one count but fewer than ten. The rearrangement uses TRBV29-1 and TRBJ2-1, with TRBD2 identical over 8 bases. J was trimmed by 4 bases and V by 7 bases; bases with no gene match: 9. The CDR3 spans 14 residues. The V gene's germline CDR1 is SQVTM and CDR2 ANQGSEA. Here the CDR3 DNA reads TGCAGCGCCTCCGGGACTAGGACTTACAATGAGCAGTTCTTC. It translates to CSASGTRTYNEQFF.

This clonotype turned up a few times. This rearrangement joins TRBV5-1 to TRBJ2-1, with 8 bases lining up with TRBD2. There are 15 residues in the CDR3. Germline assignment: CDR1 SGHRS and CDR2 YFSETQ. The trim removed 3 bases at V and 9 bases at J, leaving 11 bases unmatched. CDR3 DNA sequence: TGCGCCAGCAGCTCCAGCGGGACTAGTAGCGGTGAGCAGTTCTTC. It yields the protein CASSSSGTSSGEQFF.

This clonotype was detected many times. The chain couples TRBV6-6 to TRBJ2-5; 12 bases align to TRBD2. From germline, CDR1 is MNHNY and CDR2 SVGAGI (reference sequence). The CDR3 is 18 amino acids. V gave up 0 bases and J gave up 6 bases; unmatched junction bases: 11. In nucleotides, the CDR3 is TGTGCCAGCAGTTACTCGATACTAGCGGGGGGACGTTCCAAGACCCAGTACTTC. Translation gives CASSYSILAGGRSKTQYF.

This clonotype was found many times. This chain uses TRBV7-2 with TRBJ2-3; 9 nucleotides match TRBD2. Looked up from germline, CDR1 is SGHTA and CDR2 is FQGNSA. The CDR3 sequence is 17 residues long. Trimming removed 1 base from V and 4 bases from J; junction bases left unmatched: 9. CDR3 coding DNA: TGTGCCAGCAGCTTAGGGCTAGCGGGGATGGGGGCAGATACGCAGTATTTT. As protein: CASSLGLAGMGADTQYF.

This clonotype was seen many times. The chain has TRBV7-3 and TRBJ2-1; unclear D gene. This CDR3 contains 13 residues. V was clipped by 5 bases and J by 3 bases, with 8 bases between them. Looked up from germline, CDR1 is SGHTA and CDR2 is FQGTGA. The CDR3 reads CASSPPSYNEQFF. The CDR3 DNA reads TGTGCCAGCAGCCCCCCCAGCTACAATGAGCAGTTCTTC.

The chain is built from TRBV6-1 and TRBJ2-3; D unclear. Trimming took 2 bases from V and 8 from J, leaving 14 bases between them. The CDR3 loop spans 14 amino acids. The germline CDR1 and CDR2 sequences are MNHNS and SASEGT. The CDR3 is CASSEISKLSTQYF. As DNA, the CDR3 is TGTGCCAGCAGTGAAATTTCAAAACTTAGTACGCAGTATTTT.